This T cell receptor beta chain came from a study of CD4 T cells in relation to SARS-CoV-2 and coronaviruses. V shed 3 bases and J shed 4 bases, with 16 bases lying between them. The CDR3 runs 16 residues. Per germline, CDR1 SNHLY and CDR2 FYNNEI. The table came from immunoSEQ multiplex PCR; TCRdb's copy has only in-frame clones and leaves some out. The sample shows under 50,000 clones, roughly 90% of them seen only once. The sample taken for sequencing was memory CD4+ T cells from PBMCs. V gene TRBV2 combines with J gene TRBJ1-5, with D hard to call. The clonotype originates from an adult with COVID-19. CDR3 nucleotide sequence: TGTGCCAGCAGTGATCGGGTCAGCGGTGGAAATCAGCCCCAGCATTTT. It yields the protein CASSDRVSGGNQPQHF.